Sequencing of this T cell receptor (beta chain) was carried out in a study of beta chain features in type 1 diabetes. Study-level findings and limits: Whether TCRB rearrangement is influenced by HLA type went unresolved here. Comparison showed that naive, central memory and Treg TCRB repertoires appeared more similar among patients than among healthy donors.

All of the isolated RNA was reverse transcribed, so expressed TCRB transcripts were sequenced. The protocol was immunoSEQ multiplex PCR, while the TCRdb copy is restricted to in-frame clones and leaves out a portion. The table has 900,000 or so clones, around a sixth seen once. V lost 7 bases and J 3 bases, leaving 15 bases between the germline ends. The CDR3 length is 14 residues. CDR1 is MNHNS, CDR2 SASEGT, per germline. To note about this clone: Its antigen is as yet unknown.

The TCR comes from a woman younger than 35 in good health. Sequencing used naive CD4+ T cells from blood. The chain has TRBV6-1 and TRBJ1-2; D unclear. The CDR3: CASTRDYPDYGYTF. DNA of the CDR3: TGTGCCAGCACCCGAGACTACCCCGACTATGGCTACACCTTC.